The TCR beta chain under discussion was sequenced for a study of identical twins. The table lists this clonotype with many counts. Its antigen is currently unknown. Study-wide findings and caveats: Clonotypes of the beta chain that were abundant in cord blood carried fewer insertions (memory repertoires showed none).

MiXCR, run by TCRdb on the 5' RACE reads, gives a single entry per CDR3 protein. This table has fewer than 450,000 distinct CDR3 sequences, roughly 9% appearing once. Trimming removed 1 base at V and 3 bases at J, with 10 bases between. Germline V gives CDR1 SGHTA, CDR2 FQGNSA. The CDR3 length is 14 residues. This sequence was found in a woman between 50 and 59 years old in good health. The chain recombines TRBV7-2 with TRBJ2-7; D is ambiguous. Input material: naive T cells sorted from blood. The CDR3 loop reads CASSLEQASYEQYF. CDR3 nucleotides: TGTGCCAGCAGCTTAGAGCAGGCTAGCTACGAGCAGTACTTC.